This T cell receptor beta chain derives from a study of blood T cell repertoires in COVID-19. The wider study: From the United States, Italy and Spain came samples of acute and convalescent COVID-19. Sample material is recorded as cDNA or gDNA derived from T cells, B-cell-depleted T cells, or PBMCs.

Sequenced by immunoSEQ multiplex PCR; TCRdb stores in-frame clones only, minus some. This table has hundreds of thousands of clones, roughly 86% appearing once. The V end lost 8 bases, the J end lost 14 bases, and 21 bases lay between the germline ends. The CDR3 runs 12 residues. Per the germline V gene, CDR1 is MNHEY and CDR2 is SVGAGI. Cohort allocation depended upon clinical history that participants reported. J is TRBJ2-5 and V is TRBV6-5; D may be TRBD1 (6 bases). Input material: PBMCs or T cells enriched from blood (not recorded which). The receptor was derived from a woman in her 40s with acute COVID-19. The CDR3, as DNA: TGTGCCAGCTCCTCAAGGGGGTTTCCCCCCTACTTC. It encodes CASSSRGFPPYF.